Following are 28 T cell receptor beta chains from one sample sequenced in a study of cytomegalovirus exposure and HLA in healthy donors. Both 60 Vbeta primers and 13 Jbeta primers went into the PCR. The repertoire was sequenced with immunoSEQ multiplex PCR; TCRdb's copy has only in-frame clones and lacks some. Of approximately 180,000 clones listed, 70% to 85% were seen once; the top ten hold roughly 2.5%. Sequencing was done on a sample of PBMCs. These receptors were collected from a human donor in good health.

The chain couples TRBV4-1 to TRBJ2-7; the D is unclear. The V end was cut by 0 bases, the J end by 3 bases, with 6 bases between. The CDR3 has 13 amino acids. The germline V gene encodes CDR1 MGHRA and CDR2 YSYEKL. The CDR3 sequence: CASSQDLIYEQYF. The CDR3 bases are TGCGCCAGCAGCCAAGATCTTATCTACGAGCAGTACTTC.

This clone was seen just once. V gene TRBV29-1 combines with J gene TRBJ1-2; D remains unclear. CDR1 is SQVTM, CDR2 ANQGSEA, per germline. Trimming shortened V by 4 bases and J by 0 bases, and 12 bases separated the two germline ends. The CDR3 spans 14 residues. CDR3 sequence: CSVAVDSANYGYTF. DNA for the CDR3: TGCAGCGTTGCGGTAGACTCGGCTAACTATGGCTACACCTTC. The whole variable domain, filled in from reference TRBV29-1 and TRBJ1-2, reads SAVISQKPSRDICQRGTSLTIQCQVDSQVTMMFWYRQQPGQSLTLIATANQGSEATYESGFVIDKFPISRPNLTFSTLTVSNMSPEDSSIYLCSVAVDSANYGYTFGSGTRLTVV.

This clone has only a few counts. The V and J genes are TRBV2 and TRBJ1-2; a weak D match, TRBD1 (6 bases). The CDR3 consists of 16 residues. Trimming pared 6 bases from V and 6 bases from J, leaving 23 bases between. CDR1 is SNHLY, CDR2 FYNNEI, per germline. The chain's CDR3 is CASSPPLRTVYDGYTF. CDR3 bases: TGTGCCAGCAGCCCACCGCTACGGACAGTCTATGATGGCTACACCTTC.

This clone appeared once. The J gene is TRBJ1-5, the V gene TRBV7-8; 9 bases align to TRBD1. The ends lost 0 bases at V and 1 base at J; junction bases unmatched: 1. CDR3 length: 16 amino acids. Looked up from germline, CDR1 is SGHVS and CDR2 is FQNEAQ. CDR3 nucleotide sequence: TGTGCCAGCAGCTTAGCCGGGACAGGGAGCAATCAGCCCCAGCATTTT. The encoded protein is CASSLAGTGSNQPQHF.

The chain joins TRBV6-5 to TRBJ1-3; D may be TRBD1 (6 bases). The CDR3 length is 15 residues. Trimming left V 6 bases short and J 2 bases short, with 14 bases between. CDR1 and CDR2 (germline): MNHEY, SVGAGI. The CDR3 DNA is TGTGCCAGCAGCGACAGGTTCCTTCCTGGAAACACCATATATTTT. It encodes CASSDRFLPGNTIYF.

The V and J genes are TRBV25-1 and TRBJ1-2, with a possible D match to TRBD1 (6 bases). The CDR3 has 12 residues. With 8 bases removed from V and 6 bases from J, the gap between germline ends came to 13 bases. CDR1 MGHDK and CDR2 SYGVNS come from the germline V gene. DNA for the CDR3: TGTGCCAGCGGCCAGACAGGTAATGGCTACACCTTC. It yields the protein CASGQTGNGYTF.

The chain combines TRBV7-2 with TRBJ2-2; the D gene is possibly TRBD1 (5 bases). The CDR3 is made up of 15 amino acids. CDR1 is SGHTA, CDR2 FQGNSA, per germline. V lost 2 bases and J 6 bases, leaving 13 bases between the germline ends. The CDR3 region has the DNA TGTGCCAGCAGCTTAACAGGAGTGTTTTCCGGGGAGCTGTTTTTT. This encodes CASSLTGVFSGELFF. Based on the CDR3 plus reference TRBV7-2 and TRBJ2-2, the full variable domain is GAGVSQSPSNKVTEKGKDVELRCDPISGHTALYWYRQSLGQGLEFLIYFQGNSAPDKSGLPSDRFSAERTGGSVSTLTIQRTQQEDSAVYLCASSLTGVFSGELFFGEGSRLTVL.

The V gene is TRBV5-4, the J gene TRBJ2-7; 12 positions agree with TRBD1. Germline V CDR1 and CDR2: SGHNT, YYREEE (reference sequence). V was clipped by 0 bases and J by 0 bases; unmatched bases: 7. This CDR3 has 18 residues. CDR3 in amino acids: CASSLGGGQGAISYEQYF. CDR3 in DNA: TGTGCCAGCAGCTTGGGGGGGGGACAGGGGGCTATCTCCTACGAGCAGTACTTC. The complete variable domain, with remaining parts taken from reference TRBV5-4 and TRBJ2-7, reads ETGVTQSPTHLIKTRGQQVTLRCSSQSGHNTVSWYQQALGQGPQFIFQYYREEENGRGNFPPRFSGLQFPNYSSELNVNALELDDSALYLCASSLGGGQGAISYEQYFGPGTRLTVT.

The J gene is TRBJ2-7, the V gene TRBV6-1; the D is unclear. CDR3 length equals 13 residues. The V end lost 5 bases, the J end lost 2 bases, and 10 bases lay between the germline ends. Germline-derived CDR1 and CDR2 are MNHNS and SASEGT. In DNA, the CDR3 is TGTGCCAGCAGTCCCCGTAATACCTACGAGCAGTACTTC. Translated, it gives CASSPRNTYEQYF.

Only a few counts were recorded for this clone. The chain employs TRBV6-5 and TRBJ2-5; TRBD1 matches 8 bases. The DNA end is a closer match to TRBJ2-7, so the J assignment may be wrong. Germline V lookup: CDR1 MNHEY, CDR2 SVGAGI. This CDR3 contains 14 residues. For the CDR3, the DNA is TGTGCCAGCAGGGAGAAGGACAGGGCCCACGAGCAGTACTTC. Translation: CASREKDRAHEQYF.

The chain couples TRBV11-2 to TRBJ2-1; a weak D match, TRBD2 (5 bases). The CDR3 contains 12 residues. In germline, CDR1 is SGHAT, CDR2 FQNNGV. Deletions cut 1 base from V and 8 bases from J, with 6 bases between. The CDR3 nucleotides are TGTGCCAGCAGCTTAGCGGGGTATGAGCAGTTCTTC. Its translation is CASSLAGYEQFF.

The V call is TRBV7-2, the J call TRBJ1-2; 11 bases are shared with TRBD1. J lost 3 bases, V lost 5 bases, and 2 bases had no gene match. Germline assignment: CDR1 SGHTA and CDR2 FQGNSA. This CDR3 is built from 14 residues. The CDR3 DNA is TGTGCCAGCAGCGGACAGGGGGCGGACTATGGCTACACCTTC. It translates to CASSGQGADYGYTF. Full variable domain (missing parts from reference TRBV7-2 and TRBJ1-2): GAGVSQSPSNKVTEKGKDVELRCDPISGHTALYWYRQSLGQGLEFLIYFQGNSAPDKSGLPSDRFSAERTGGSVSTLTIQRTQQEDSAVYLCASSGQGADYGYTFGSGTRLTVV.

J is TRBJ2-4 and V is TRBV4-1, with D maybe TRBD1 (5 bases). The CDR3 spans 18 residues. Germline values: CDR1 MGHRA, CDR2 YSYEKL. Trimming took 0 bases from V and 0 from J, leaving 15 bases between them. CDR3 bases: TGCGCCAGCAGCCAAGATCGATCGAAGGGGTTAGCCAAAAACATTCAGTACTTC. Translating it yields CASSQDRSKGLAKNIQYF.

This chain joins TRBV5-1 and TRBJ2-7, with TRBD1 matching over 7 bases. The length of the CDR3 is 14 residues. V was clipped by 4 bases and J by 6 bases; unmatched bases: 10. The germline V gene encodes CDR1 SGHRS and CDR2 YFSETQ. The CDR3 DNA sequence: TGCGCCAGCAGCGGAGCCCGGACAGGAGGCGAGCAGTACTTC. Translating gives CASSGARTGGEQYF.

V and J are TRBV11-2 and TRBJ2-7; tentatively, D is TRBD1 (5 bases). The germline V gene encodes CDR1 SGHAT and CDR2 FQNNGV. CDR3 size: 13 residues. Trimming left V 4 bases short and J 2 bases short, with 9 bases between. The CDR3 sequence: CASSSSGTYEQYF. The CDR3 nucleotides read TGTGCCAGCAGCTCGTCAGGGACCTACGAGCAGTACTTC.

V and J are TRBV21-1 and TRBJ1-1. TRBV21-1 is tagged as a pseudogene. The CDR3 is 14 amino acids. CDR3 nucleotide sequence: TGTGCCAGCGGCCCAAAAGGGAGGGACACTGAAGCTTTCTTT. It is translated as CASGPKGRDTEAFF.

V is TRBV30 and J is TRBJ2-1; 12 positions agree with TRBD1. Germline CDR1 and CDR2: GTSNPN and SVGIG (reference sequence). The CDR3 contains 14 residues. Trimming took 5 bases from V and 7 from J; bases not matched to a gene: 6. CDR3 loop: CAWDRDRGPNEQFF. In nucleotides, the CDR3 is TGTGCCTGGGACCGGGACAGGGGGCCGAATGAGCAGTTCTTC.

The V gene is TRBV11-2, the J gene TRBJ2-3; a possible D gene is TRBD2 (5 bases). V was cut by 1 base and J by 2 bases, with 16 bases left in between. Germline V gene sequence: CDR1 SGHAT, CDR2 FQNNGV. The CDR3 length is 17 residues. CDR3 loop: CASSLVFSGSYTDTQYF. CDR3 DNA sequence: TGTGCCAGCAGCTTAGTGTTTTCGGGGAGCTACACAGATACGCAGTATTTT. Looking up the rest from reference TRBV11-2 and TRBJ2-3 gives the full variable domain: EAGVAQSPRYKIIEKRQSVAFWCNPISGHATLYWYQQILGQGPKLLIQFQNNGVVDDSQLPKDRFSAERLKGVDSTLKIQPAKLEDSAVYLCASSLVFSGSYTDTQYFGPGTRLTVL.

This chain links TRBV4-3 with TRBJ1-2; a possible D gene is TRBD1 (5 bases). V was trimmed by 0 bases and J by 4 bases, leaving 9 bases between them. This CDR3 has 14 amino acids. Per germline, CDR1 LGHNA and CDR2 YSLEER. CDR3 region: CASSQEQGVYGYTF. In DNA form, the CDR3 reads TGCGCCAGCAGCCAAGAGCAGGGTGTCTATGGCTACACCTTC.

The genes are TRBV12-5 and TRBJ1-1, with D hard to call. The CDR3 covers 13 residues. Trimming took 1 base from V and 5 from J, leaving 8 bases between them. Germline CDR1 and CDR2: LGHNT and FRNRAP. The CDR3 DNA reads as TGTGCTAGTGGTTTGGAGGCGGGGACTGAAGCTTTCTTT. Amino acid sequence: CASGLEAGTEAFF.

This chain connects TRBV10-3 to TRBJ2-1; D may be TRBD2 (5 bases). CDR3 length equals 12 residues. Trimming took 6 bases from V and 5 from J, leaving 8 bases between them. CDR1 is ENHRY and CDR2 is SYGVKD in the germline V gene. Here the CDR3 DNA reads TGTGCCATCAGCCCGAGGGACAATGAGCAGTTCTTC. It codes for CAISPRDNEQFF.

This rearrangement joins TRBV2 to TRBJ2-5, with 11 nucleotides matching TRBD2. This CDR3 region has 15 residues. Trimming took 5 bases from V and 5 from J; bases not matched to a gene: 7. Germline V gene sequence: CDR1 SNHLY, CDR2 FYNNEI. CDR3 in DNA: TGTGCCAGCAGTAGGACGACTAGCGGGGTGGAGACCCAGTACTTC. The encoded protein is CASSRTTSGVETQYF.

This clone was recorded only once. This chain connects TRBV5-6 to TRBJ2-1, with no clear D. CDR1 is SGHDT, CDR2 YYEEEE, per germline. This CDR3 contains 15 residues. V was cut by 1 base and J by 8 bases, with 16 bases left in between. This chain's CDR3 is CASSLSAILLDEQFF. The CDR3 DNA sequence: TGTGCCAGCAGCTTGAGCGCTATCCTCCTGGATGAGCAGTTCTTC.

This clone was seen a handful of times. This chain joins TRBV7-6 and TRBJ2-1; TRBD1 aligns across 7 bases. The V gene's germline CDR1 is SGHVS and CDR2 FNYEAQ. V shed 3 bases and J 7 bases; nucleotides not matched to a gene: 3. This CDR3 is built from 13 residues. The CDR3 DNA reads TGTGCCAGCAGCTTGACAGGGACGAATGAGCAGTTCTTC. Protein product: CASSLTGTNEQFF.

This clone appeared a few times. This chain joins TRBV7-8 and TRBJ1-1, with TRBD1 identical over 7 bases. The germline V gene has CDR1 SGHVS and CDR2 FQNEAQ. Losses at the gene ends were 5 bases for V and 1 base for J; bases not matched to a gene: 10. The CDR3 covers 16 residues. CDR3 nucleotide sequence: TGTGCCAGCAGCGTCACAGGGGACCAGTGGAACACTGAAGCTTTCTTT. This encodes CASSVTGDQWNTEAFF.

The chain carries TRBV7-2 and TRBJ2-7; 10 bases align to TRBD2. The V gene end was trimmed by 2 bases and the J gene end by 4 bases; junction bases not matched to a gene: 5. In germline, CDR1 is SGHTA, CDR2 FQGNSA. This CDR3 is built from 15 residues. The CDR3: CASSLNSGGPYEQYF. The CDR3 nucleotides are TGTGCCAGCAGCTTAAATAGCGGGGGGCCTTACGAGCAGTACTTC.

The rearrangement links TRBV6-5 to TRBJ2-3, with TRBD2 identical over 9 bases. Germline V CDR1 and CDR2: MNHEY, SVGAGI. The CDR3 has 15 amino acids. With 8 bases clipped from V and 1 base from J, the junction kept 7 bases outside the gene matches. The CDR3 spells CASQSGGLGTDTQYF. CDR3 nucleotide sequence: TGTGCCAGCCAGAGCGGGGGGCTAGGCACAGATACGCAGTATTTT.

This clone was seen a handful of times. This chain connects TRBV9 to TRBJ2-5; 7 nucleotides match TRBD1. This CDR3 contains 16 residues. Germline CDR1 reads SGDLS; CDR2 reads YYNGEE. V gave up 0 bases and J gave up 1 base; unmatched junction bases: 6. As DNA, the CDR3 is TGTGCCAGCAGCGTAGCTACGGACAGGCCCCAAGAGACCCAGTACTTC. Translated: CASSVATDRPQETQYF.